What follows is one TCR delta chain and its context. A far larger clone lies a single base away; this is likely a read error. TCRdb redid clone calling on the RT-PCR reads using CATT. The repertoire has around 1,500 delta-chain clones, roughly 1.7% of them found once; the top ten carry around 66%. Germline CDR1 reads GEAIGNYY; CDR2 reads EKD. The CDR3 loop spans 18 amino acids. The data stem from a study of gamma-delta T cells after stem cell transplantation. This receptor was identified in a human donor. It is not recorded whose cells these are; they may come from a transplant donor. The specimen was gamma-delta T cells. The chain uses TRDV2 and TRDJ1, with 7 bases aligning to TRDD3. The DNA for the CDR3 is TGTGCCTGTGACACTGTCAGTTTTACTGGGGACCTCTCGGGTAAACCCATCTTT. It specifies CACDTVSFTGDLSGKPIF.